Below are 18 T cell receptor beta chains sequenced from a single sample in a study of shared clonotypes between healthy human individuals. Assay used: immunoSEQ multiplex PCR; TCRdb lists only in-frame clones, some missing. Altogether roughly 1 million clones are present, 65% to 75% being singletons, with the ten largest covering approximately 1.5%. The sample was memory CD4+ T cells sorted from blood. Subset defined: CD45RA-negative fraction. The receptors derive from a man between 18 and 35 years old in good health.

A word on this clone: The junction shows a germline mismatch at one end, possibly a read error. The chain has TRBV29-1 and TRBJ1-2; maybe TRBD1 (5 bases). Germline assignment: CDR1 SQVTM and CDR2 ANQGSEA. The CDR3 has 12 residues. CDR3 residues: CSVEAGTHGYTF. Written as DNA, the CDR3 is TGCAGCGTAGAAGCCGGGACTCATGGCTACACCTTC.

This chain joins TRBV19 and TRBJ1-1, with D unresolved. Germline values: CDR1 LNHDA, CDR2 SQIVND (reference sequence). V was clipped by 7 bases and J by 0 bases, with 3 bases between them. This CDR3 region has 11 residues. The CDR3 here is CASKVNTEAFF. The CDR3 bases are TGTGCCAGTAAGGTGAACACTGAAGCTTTCTTT.

CDR3: CASSRRQGGKTQYF. DNA of the CDR3: TGTGCCAGCAGCCGCCGACAGGGGGGAAAGACCCAGTACTTC. This chain links TRBV5-6 with TRBJ2-5, with 9 bases identical to TRBD1. V was pared by 4 bases and J by 6 bases, with 7 bases of the junction left unmatched. Germline values: CDR1 SGHDT, CDR2 YYEEEE. This CDR3 contains 14 residues.

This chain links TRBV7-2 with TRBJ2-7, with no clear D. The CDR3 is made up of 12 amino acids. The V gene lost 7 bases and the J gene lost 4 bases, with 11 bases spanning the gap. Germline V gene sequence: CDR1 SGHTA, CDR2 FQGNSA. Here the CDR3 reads CASIPKDYEQYF. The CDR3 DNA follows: TGTGCCAGCATCCCGAAGGATTACGAGCAGTACTTC.

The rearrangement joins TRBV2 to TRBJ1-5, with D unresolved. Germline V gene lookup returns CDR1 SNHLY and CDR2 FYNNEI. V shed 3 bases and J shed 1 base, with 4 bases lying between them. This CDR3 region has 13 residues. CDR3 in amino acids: CASSDQSNQPQHF. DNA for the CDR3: TGTGCCAGCAGTGATCAGAGCAATCAGCCCCAGCATTTT. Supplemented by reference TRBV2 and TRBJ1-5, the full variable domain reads EPEVTQTPSHQVTQMGQEVILRCVPISNHLYFYWYRQILGQKVEFLVSFYNNEISEKSEIFDDQFSVERPDGSNFTLKIRSTKLEDSAMYFCASSDQSNQPQHFGDGTRLSIL.

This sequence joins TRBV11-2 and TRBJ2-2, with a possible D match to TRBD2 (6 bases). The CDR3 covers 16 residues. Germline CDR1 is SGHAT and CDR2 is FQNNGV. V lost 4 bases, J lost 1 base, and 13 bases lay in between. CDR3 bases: TGTGCCAGCAGCTCACTGACTAGAAGGAACACCGGGGAGCTGTTTTTT. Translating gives CASSSLTRRNTGELFF. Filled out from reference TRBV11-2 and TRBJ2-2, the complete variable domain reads EAGVAQSPRYKIIEKRQSVAFWCNPISGHATLYWYQQILGQGPKLLIQFQNNGVVDDSQLPKDRFSAERLKGVDSTLKIQPAKLEDSAVYLCASSSLTRRNTGELFFGEGSRLTVL.

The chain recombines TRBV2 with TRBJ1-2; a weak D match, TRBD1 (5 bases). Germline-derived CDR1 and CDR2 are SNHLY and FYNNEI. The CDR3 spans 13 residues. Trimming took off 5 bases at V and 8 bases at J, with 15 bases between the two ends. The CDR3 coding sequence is TGTGCCAGCAGTTCTCAGGGAGTAGAGGGCTACACCTTC. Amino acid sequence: CASSSQGVEGYTF. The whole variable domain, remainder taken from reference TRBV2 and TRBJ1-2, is EPEVTQTPSHQVTQMGQEVILRCVPISNHLYFYWYRQILGQKVEFLVSFYNNEISEKSEIFDDQFSVERPDGSNFTLKIRSTKLEDSAMYFCASSSQGVEGYTFGSGTRLTVV.

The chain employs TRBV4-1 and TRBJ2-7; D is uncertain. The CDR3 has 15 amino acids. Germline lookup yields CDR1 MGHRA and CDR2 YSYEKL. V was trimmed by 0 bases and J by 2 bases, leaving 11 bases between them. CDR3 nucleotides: TGCGCCAGCAGCCAAGATCGGATAGCAACCTACGAGCAGTACTTC. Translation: CASSQDRIATYEQYF.

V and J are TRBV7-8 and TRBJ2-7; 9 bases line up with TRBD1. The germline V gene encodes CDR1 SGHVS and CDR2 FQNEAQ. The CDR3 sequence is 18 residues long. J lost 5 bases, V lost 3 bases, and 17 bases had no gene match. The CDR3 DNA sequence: TGTGCCAGCAGCTTGTCAACGACCGGGACAGGGAAAGTCCACGAGCAGTACTTC. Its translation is CASSLSTTGTGKVHEQYF.

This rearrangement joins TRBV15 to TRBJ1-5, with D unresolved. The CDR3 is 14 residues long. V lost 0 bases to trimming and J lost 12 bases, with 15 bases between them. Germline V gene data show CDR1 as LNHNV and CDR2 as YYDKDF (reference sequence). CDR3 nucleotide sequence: TGTGCCACCAGCAGAGATGCGGGCAGTGACATCCAGCATTTT. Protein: CATSRDAGSDIQHF.

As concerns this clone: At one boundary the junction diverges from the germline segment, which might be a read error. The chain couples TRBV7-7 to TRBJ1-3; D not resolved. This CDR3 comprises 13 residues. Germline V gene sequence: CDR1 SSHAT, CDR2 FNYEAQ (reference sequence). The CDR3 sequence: CASSSSSGNTIYF. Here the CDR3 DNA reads TGTGCTAGCAGCTCCTCTTCTGGAAACACCATATATTTT. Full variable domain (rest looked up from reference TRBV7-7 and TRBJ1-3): GAGVSQSPRYKVTKRGQDVTLRCDPISSHATLYWYQQALGQGPEFLTYFNYEAQPDKSGLPSDRFSAERPEGSISTLTIQRTEQRDSAMYRCASSSSSGNTIYFGEGSWLTVV.

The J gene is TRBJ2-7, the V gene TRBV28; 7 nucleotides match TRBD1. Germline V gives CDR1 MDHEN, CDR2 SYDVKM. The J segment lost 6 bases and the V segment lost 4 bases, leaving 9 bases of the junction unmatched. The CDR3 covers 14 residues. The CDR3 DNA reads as TGTGCCAGCAGTTCCTGGACAGGAGTGGCCGAGCAGTACTTC. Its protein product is CASSSWTGVAEQYF.

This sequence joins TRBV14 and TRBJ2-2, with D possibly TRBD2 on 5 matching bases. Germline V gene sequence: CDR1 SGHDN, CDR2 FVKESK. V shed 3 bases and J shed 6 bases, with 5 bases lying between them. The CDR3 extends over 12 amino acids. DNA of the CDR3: TGTGCCAGCAGCCAGGACTCCGGGGAGCTGTTTTTT. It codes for CASSQDSGELFF.

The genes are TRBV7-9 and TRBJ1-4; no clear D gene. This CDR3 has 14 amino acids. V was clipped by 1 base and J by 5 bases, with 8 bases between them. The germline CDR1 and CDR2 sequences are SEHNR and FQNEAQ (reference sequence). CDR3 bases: TGTGCCAGCAGCTTAGGGGGAAAAAATGAAAAACTGTTTTTT. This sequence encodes CASSLGGKNEKLFF.

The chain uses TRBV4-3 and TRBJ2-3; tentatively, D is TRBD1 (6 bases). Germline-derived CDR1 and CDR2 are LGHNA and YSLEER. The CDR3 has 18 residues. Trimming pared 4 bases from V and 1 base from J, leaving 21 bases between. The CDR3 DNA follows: TGCGCCAGCAGCCTAAACACGGGGACAAGCCATCGCACAGATACGCAGTATTTT. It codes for CASSLNTGTSHRTDTQYF.

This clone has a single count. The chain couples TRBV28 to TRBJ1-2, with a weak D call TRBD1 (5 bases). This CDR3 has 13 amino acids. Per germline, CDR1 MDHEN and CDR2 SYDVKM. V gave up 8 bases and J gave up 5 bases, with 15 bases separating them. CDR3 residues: CASGVRGGYGYTF. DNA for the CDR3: TGTGCCAGCGGCGTGCGGGGGGGATATGGCTACACCTTC.

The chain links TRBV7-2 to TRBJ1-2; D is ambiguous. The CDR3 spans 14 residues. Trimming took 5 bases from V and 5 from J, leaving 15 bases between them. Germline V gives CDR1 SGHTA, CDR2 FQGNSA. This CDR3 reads CASSRYEGVYGYTF. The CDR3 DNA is TGTGCCAGCAGCCGTTATGAGGGCGTGTATGGCTACACCTTC.

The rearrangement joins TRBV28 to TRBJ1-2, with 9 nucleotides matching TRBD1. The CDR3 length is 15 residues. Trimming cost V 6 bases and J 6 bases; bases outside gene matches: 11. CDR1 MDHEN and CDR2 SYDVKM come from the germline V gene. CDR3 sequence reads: CASSPAGTGYNGYTF. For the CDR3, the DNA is TGTGCCAGCAGCCCGGCGGGGACAGGGTATAATGGCTACACCTTC.